Described below is a single T cell receptor beta chain sequence and its context. Its antigen is unidentified. The record originates from a study of T cell responses to AZD1222 COVID-19 vaccine. Looking at the study overall: Pooled samples include second doses given at about 4 or 12 weeks.

Study outcomes and limitations: It was only 6 or 7 AZD1222 recipients who were seropositive at baseline.

The V gene's germline CDR1 is LGHDT and CDR2 YNNKEL (reference sequence). V gave up 4 bases and J gave up 0 bases; unmatched junction bases: 9. The CDR3 is 16 amino acids. TCRdb keeps only in-frame clones here, not all; method: immunoSEQ multiplex PCR. The sample lists 150,000 to 200,000 clones; 80% to 95% were seen once. The sample was peripheral blood, taken on day 0 of AZD1222 vaccination. This sequence was found in an adult in good health. The chain recombines TRBV3-1 (or the pseudogene TRBV3-2) with TRBJ2-7; TRBD2 matches 7 bases. CDR3 sequence: CASSPPSGQSSYEQYF. In nucleotides, the CDR3 is TGTGCCAGCAGCCCCCCTAGCGGACAAAGCTCCTACGAGCAGTACTTC.